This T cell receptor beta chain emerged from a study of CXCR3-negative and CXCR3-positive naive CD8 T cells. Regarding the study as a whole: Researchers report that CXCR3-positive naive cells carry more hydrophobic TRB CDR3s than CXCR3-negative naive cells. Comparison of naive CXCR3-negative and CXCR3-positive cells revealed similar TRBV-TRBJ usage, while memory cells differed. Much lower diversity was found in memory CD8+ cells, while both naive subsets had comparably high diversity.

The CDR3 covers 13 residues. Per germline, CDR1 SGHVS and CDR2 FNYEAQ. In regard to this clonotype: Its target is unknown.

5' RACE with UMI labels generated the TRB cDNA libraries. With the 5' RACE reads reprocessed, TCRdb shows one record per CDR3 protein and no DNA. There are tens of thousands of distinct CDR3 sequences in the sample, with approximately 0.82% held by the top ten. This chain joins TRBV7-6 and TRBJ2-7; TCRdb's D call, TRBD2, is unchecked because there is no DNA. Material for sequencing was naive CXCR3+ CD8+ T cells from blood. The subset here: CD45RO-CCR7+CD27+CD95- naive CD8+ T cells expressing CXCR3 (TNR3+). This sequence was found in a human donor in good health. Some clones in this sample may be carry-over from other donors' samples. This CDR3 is CASSFLGEDEQYF.